This passage covers 27 T cell receptor beta chains from one sample sequenced in a study of cytomegalovirus exposure and HLA in healthy donors. With 60 Vbeta and 13 Jbeta primers, the PCR was carried out. Data came from immunoSEQ multiplex PCR; TCRdb stores just in-frame clones and leaves some out. There are around 150,000 clones in the sample; approximately 81% occur only once, and roughly 2.2% lies in the top ten. The sequencing sample was made of PBMCs. The receptors here all came from a man younger than 35 in good health and CMV-seropositive.

This clone was observed a handful of times. The chain employs TRBV6-1 and TRBJ1-1; D not certain. The germline gives CDR1 MNHNS, CDR2 SASEGT. CDR3 length equals 13 residues. Between the trimmed V and J ends, which lost 4 bases and 7 bases, there was a span of 13 bases. CDR3 loop: CASSASGSSEAFF. DNA of the CDR3: TGTGCCAGCAGTGCGTCGGGGAGCAGTGAAGCTTTCTTT.

This clone was observed a handful of times. The rearrangement uses TRBV7-9 and TRBJ2-2; 7 nucleotides align to TRBD1. Germline V gives CDR1 SEHNR, CDR2 FQNEAQ (reference sequence). The CDR3 contains 14 residues. J gave up 6 bases and V 6 bases, and 7 bases lay outside the gene matches. The CDR3 coding sequence is TGTGCCAGCAGGCCAACAGGGGACCCCGGGGAGCTGTTTTTT. This encodes CASRPTGDPGELFF.

The gene calls are TRBV4-2 and TRBJ1-2; D possibly corresponds to TRBD1 (5 bases). The CDR3 sequence is 12 residues long. CDR1 LGHNA and CDR2 YNFKEQ come from the germline V gene. Trimming removed 7 bases from V and 2 bases from J, with 8 bases in between. In DNA, the CDR3 is TGTGCCAGCAACCACAGGAACTATGGCTACACCTTC. Translating gives CASNHRNYGYTF.

The V and J genes are TRBV5-1 and TRBJ1-1, with 9 bases aligning to TRBD1. This CDR3 spans 17 amino acids. The germline gives CDR1 SGHRS, CDR2 YFSETQ. After removal of 3 bases from V and 1 base from J, the junction contained 10 bases not matched to a gene. CDR3 sequence: CASSSVPGQGWNTEAFF. CDR3 nucleotides: TGCGCCAGCAGCTCGGTCCCGGGACAGGGCTGGAACACTGAAGCTTTCTTT.

This chain joins TRBV20-1 and TRBJ2-1; unclear D gene. The CDR3 has 10 residues. CDR1 is DFQATT, CDR2 SNEGSKA, per germline (reference sequence). The V and J ends lost 6 bases and 6 bases respectively, with 6 bases between them. CDR3 in DNA: TGCAGTGCAGCCCGCAATGAGCAGTTCTTC. Its translation: CSAARNEQFF.

CDR3 sequence (DNA): TGTGCCTGGAGGGGAGAAGAGACCCAGTACTTC. Its translation: CAWRGEETQYF. The chain joins TRBV30 to TRBJ2-5; maybe TRBD2 (5 bases). The CDR3 sequence is 11 residues long. The germline V gene has CDR1 GTSNPN and CDR2 SVGIG (reference sequence). The ends were cut back, 3 bases at V and 3 bases at J, with 5 bases in the middle.

This clone was picked up one time. The chain joins TRBV21-1 to TRBJ1-1; the table's TRBD1 call for D was not verified on the DNA. TRBV21-1 is flagged as a pseudogene. This CDR3 contains 18 residues. CDR3: CASSKFRQGAFLNTEAFF. The CDR3 DNA follows: TGTGCCAGCAGCAAATTCCGACAGGGGGCTTTCTTGAACACTGAAGCTTTCTTT.

The DNA for the CDR3 is TGTGCCAGCAGCTTTGGGGGGGGATGGGTTCGTGAAAAACTGTTTTTT. It codes for CASSFGGGWVREKLFF. This sequence joins TRBV7-8 and TRBJ1-4, with D tentatively TRBD1 (5 bases). CDR1 is SGHVS and CDR2 is FQNEAQ in the germline V gene. Between the trimmed V and J ends, which lost 3 bases and 7 bases, there was a span of 18 bases. This CDR3 has 16 residues.

The chain is built from TRBV11-3 and TRBJ2-1; D remains unclear. Deletions cut 4 bases from V and 9 bases from J, with 10 bases between. This CDR3 spans 12 amino acids. Germline loops: CDR1 SGHNT, CDR2 YENEEA. The CDR3 DNA reads as TGTGCCAGCAGCTCAACGGGTGGTGAGCAGTTCTTC. The encoded protein is CASSSTGGEQFF.

This clone was counted between two and nine times. The V and J genes are TRBV4-3 and TRBJ2-1; 10 nucleotides line up with TRBD1. There are 16 residues in the CDR3. Germline-derived CDR1 and CDR2 are LGHNA and YSLEER. The V segment lost 0 bases and the J segment 10 bases; nucleotides outside the gene matches: 9. CDR3 region: CASSQDARDRGFEQFF. The CDR3 nucleotides are TGCGCCAGCAGCCAAGACGCCCGGGACAGGGGTTTCGAGCAGTTCTTC.

The chain recombines TRBV6-5 with TRBJ2-3; the match to TRBD2 covers 8 bases. CDR1 and CDR2 (germline): MNHEY, SVGAGI. With 6 bases clipped from V and 6 bases from J, the junction kept 8 bases outside the gene matches. There are 14 residues in the CDR3. CDR3 amino acids: CASRKERGRDTQYF. In DNA, the CDR3 is TGTGCCAGCAGAAAGGAGCGGGGGCGCGATACGCAGTATTTT.

Notes on this clone: One end of the junction does not line up with germline, which may come from a read error. The chain has TRBV7-7 and TRBJ2-7; 10 bases agree with TRBD1. The CDR3 extends over 14 amino acids. Germline lookup yields CDR1 SSHAT and CDR2 FNYEAQ (reference sequence). Here the CDR3 reads CASSIGQGGGEQYF. Here the CDR3 DNA reads TGTGCTAGCAGCATCGGACAGGGGGGAGGAGAGCAGTACTTC.

The V and J genes are TRBV7-2 and TRBJ2-2; the D gene is possibly TRBD1 (5 bases). Germline CDR1 reads SGHTA; CDR2 reads FQGNSA. Trimming shortened V by 0 bases and J by 6 bases, and 8 bases separated the two germline ends. The CDR3 spans 14 residues. Here the CDR3 reads CASSLAWGSGELFF. The CDR3 region has the DNA TGTGCCAGCAGCTTAGCGTGGGGCTCCGGGGAGCTGTTTTTT.

The chain uses TRBV30 and TRBJ1-2, with 10 bases aligning to TRBD1. V shed 2 bases and J 8 bases; nucleotides not matched to a gene: 5. The CDR3 is 13 residues long. The germline gives CDR1 GTSNPN, CDR2 SVGIG (reference sequence). As DNA, the CDR3 is TGTGCCTGGAGTTCGGACAGGGGGGGCGGCTACACCTTC. Its protein is CAWSSDRGGGYTF.

Of note for this clone: Distinct nucleotide sequences in the sample also encode this CDR3. The chain couples TRBV12-5 to TRBJ2-5; 7 bases are shared with TRBD1. Trimming at V came to 6 bases and at J to 5 bases, leaving 9 bases not matched to a gene. Germline values: CDR1 LGHNT, CDR2 FRNRAP. The CDR3 extends over 14 amino acids. The CDR3 region has the DNA TGTGCTAGTGGCCTTTTGACAGGGTGGGAGACCCAGTACTTC. Amino acids: CASGLLTGWETQYF. The variable domain in full, with the rest retrieved from reference TRBV12-5 and TRBJ2-5, is DARVTQTPRHKVTEMGQEVTMRCQPILGHNTVFWYRQTMMQGLELLAYFRNRAPLDDSGMPKDRFSAEMPDATLATLKIQPSEPRDSAVYFCASGLLTGWETQYFGPGTRLLVL.

V is TRBV5-4 and J is TRBJ2-5, with D possibly TRBD1 on 7 matching bases. The end of the DNA is better explained by TRBJ2-7, so the J call may be wrong. The CDR3 runs to 19 residues. CDR1 is SGHNT, CDR2 YYREEE, per germline (reference sequence). DNA of the CDR3: TGTGCCAGCAGCCCCCACCGGAGGGACAGAAAAAAAAGGTTCCACGAGCAGTACTTC. Translated: CASSPHRRDRKKRFHEQYF.

V usage is TRBV18 and J usage is TRBJ2-7; TRBD1 matches at 7 bases. This CDR3 is 14 amino acids long. V trimming: 3 bases; J trimming: 2 bases; junction bases outside the gene matches: 4. Per germline, CDR1 KGHSH and CDR2 LQKENI. The CDR3 sequence: CASSPLGQPYEQYF. CDR3 coding DNA: TGTGCCAGCTCACCCTTGGGACAGCCCTACGAGCAGTACTTC.

This clone showed up just once. Mismatch with germline at one junction end may stem from a read error. This chain joins TRBV10-3 and TRBJ2-6, with D perhaps TRBD1 (5 bases). From germline, CDR1 is ENHRY and CDR2 SYGVKD. This CDR3 is built from 16 residues. The CDR3 loop is CAISETPASGANGLTF. CDR3 sequence (DNA): TGTGCCATCAGTGAGACGCCCGCATCTGGGGCCAACGGCCTGACTTTC.

For the CDR3, the DNA is TGTGCCAGCAGTTACCAGGACAGGGAAGCTTTCTTT. This translates into CASSYQDREAFF. The V call is TRBV6-6, the J call TRBJ1-1; TRBD1 aligns across 7 bases. Germline CDR1 and CDR2: MNHNY and SVGAGI (reference sequence). The CDR3 spans 12 residues. Trimming at V came to 2 bases and at J to 8 bases, leaving 2 bases not matched to a gene.

This clone has just one count. CDR3 coding DNA: TGTGCCAGTTACAGGGCCTGGGAAGCTTTCTTT. Amino acids: CASYRAWEAFF. This sequence joins TRBV19 and TRBJ1-1; a weak D match, TRBD1 (6 bases). Trimming left V 8 bases short and J 8 bases short, with 12 bases between. Per germline, CDR1 LNHDA and CDR2 SQIVND (reference sequence). CDR3 size: 11 residues. The whole variable domain, filled in from reference TRBV19 and TRBJ1-1, reads DGGITQSPKYLFRKEGQNVTLSCEQNLNHDAMYWYRQDPGQGLRLIYYSQIVNDFQKGDIAEGYSVSREKKESFPLTVTSAQKNPTAFYLCASYRAWEAFFGQGTRLTVV.

The gene calls are TRBV6-4 and TRBJ2-2, with 7 bases aligning to TRBD2. V dropped 3 bases and J dropped 5; count of bases not matched to a gene: 6. Germline V gene lookup returns CDR1 MRHNA and CDR2 SNTAGT. This CDR3 is built from 15 residues. CDR3 DNA: TGTGCCAGCAGTGAAGAGGCGGGGGTAACCGGGGAGCTGTTTTTT. Amino acids: CASSEEAGVTGELFF.

The gene calls are TRBV2 and TRBJ2-7, with 8 bases identical to TRBD2. Germline loops: CDR1 SNHLY, CDR2 FYNNEI. The CDR3 spans 16 residues. The V gene end was trimmed by 8 bases and the J gene end by 4 bases; junction bases not matched to a gene: 16. This CDR3 is CASQTRPPAGAYEQYF. Written as DNA, the CDR3 is TGTGCCAGCCAAACTCGACCCCCAGCGGGGGCTTACGAGCAGTACTTC.

The rearrangement links TRBV2 to TRBJ2-6; maybe TRBD1 (6 bases). CDR1 and CDR2 from the germline V gene are SNHLY and FYNNEI. The CDR3 has 15 residues. Between the trimmed V and J ends, which lost 6 bases and 0 bases, there was a span of 9 bases. The CDR3 loop reads CASRQGGSGANVLTF. CDR3 bases: TGTGCCAGCAGACAGGGTGGCTCTGGGGCCAACGTCCTGACTTTC.

The chain joins TRBV4-1 to TRBJ2-1, with TRBD2 matching over 12 bases. The trim removed 4 bases at V and 9 bases at J, leaving 13 bases unmatched. The germline V gene has CDR1 MGHRA and CDR2 YSYEKL. The CDR3 spans 17 residues. CDR3 nucleotide sequence: TGCGCCAGCAGCCGCCAATTATCTAGCGGGGGGGCCACTGAGCAGTTCTTC. Amino acids: CASSRQLSSGGATEQFF.

As for this clone: This CDR3 fails to terminate in the conserved phenylalanine or tryptophan, so it likely reflects a read error. J is TRBJ2-7 and V is TRBV4-2, with 13 bases identical to TRBD2. The CDR3 has 19 residues. Germline V gene sequence: CDR1 LGHNA, CDR2 YNFKEQ. Trimming cost V 1 base and J 2 bases; bases outside gene matches: 11. The CDR3 loop is CASSQAGLLTSGGPYEQYL. CDR3 in DNA: TGTGCCAGCAGCCAAGCGGGGTTGCTGACTAGCGGGGGGCCCTACGAGCAGTACCTC.

This rearrangement joins TRBV11-2 to TRBJ1-3; D remains ambiguous. V shed 6 bases and J shed 4 bases, with 10 bases lying between them. The germline CDR1 and CDR2 sequences are SGHAT and FQNNGV. The CDR3 length is 13 residues. The CDR3 reads CASRFREGNTIYF. CDR3 coding DNA: TGTGCCAGCAGGTTTCGGGAGGGAAACACCATATATTTT.

The chain combines TRBV29-1 with TRBJ2-1; 7 bases are a match to TRBD1. This CDR3 region has 14 residues. Trimming removed 4 bases from V and 0 bases from J; junction bases left unmatched: 3. CDR1 is SQVTM, CDR2 ANQGSEA, per germline. The CDR3 DNA reads as TGCAGCGTTGCCCGGGACAGCTCCTACAATGAGCAGTTCTTC. Amino acid sequence: CSVARDSSYNEQFF.